This T cell receptor beta chain was captured in a study of OX40 agonist ivuxolimab in advanced cancers. General notes on the study: Ivuxolimab, which targeted the costimulatory receptor OX40 (CD134), was an agonistic, fully human IgG2 monoclonal antibody. Intravenous ivuxolimab was administered to patients every 2 weeks at six dose levels: 0.01, 0.1, 0.3, 1.5, 3 and 10 mg/kg. In the dose-escalation cohort, about four fifths of patients were male, and the mean age was 60 years with a range of roughly 23 to 90. The paper covers the monotherapy dose-escalation part of the phase I ivuxolimab trial, which included N ≈ 50 patients. Among the roughly 50 dose-escalation patients, around 19 had hepatocellular carcinoma, roughly 15 melanoma, 9 renal cell carcinoma and 9 head and neck cancer. Peripheral TCRbeta sequencing was intended to test whether TCR sequence diversity was altered and clonal T-cell expansion was caused by ivuxolimab. Prior anti-PD-1, anti-PD-L1 or anti-CTLA-4 therapy was permitted, and checkpoint inhibitors had been received by roughly two fifths of dose-escalation patients. Three dose-escalation patients achieved partial responses, one with hepatocellular carcinoma and two with cutaneous melanoma. Here is what the overall study found, with its caveats: After ivuxolimab, CD8+ T cells had more expanded clones than CD4+ T cells on average. Low levels of normalized T-cell clonal expansion were also seen in some patients who did not respond. In the 0.1-3.0 mg/kg groups, partial responders were among the patients with the lowest normalized peripheral clonal expansion, particularly in CD8+ T cells. Which antigens the clonally expanded peripheral T cells were specific for was not determined. At doses from 0.1 to 3.0 mg/kg, clonal expansion was seen in both CD4+ and CD8+ blood T cells between baseline and week 6.

Details on this clone: The antigen it recognizes is unknown. No much larger clone exists at a distance of one base, and base qualities are not known.

Genomic DNA was isolated from the sorted cells so that the TCRbeta CDR3 region could be sequenced. The immunoSEQ Assay was used for sequencing of TCRbeta CDR3 regions. TCRdb carries this immuneACCESS record with in-frame sequences only. Its versions omit some clonotypes, under half of them owing to an unresolved V gene in the studies checked, with the rest unexplained. This sample gives tens of thousands of clones in total; 82% of them show up just once. The top ten constitute 5.5% of the sample. Between the V and J ends, shortened by 3 bases and 1 base respectively, the junction contains 14 bases. The CDR3 has 17 amino acids, counting the end cysteine and phenylalanine. The DNA shown is the 51-base CDR3, in frame from base 1. The germline V gene gives CDR1 as SGHRS and CDR2 as YFSETQ. The trial excluded patients who had a history of autoimmune disease or who were on systemic immunosuppression. Peripheral blood for TCR sequencing was collected from all dose cohorts at baseline, on cycle 4 day 1, and on cycle 7 day 1. The samples were taken from a phase I, first-in-human, multicenter, open-label dose-escalation trial of ivuxolimab. The trial enrolled adults with locally advanced or metastatic head and neck squamous cell, hepatocellular, melanoma or renal cell carcinoma. Before TCR sequencing, CD4+ T cells and CD8+ T cells were sorted from peripheral blood as separate populations.

Sequencing used CD4+ or CD8+ T cells sorted from blood, obtained in a trial of the OX40 agonist ivuxolimab. The TCR comes from an adult with an advanced solid tumor such as melanoma, head and neck, liver or kidney cancer. The rearranged segments are TRBV5-1 and TRBJ2-6; the D gene is possibly TRBD1 or TRBD2, with 6 bases matching each. The CDR3 reads as follows: CASSSGWGASGANVLTF. Read as DNA, the sequence is TGCGCCAGCAGCTCGGGTTGGGGGGCGTCTGGGGCCAACGTCCTGACTTTC. With the rest looked up from the reference TRBV5-1 and TRBJ2-6 genes rather than sequenced, the full variable domain is KAGVTQTPRYLIKTRGQQVTLSCSPISGHRSVSWYQQTPGQGLQFLFEYFSETQRNKGNFPGRFSGRQFSNSRSEMNVSTLELGDSALYLCASSSGWGASGANVLTFGAGSRLTVL.